Listed below are T cell receptor beta chains from one sample, sequenced in a study of vaccination effects on CD4 cells after COVID-19. The antigens for these receptors are not known. Profiling relied on immunoSEQ multiplex PCR, and the TCRdb table lists in-frame clones only, not all of them. Of 20,000 to 30,000 clones listed, approximately 70% are singletons. The material was CD4+ T cells from PBMCs cultured with SARS-CoV-2 spike peptides, obtained before COVID-19 vaccination. The receptors originated from a human donor who had a prior SARS-CoV-2 infection. The CDR3 runs from the conserved cysteine through the conserved F or W. D genes are given only for firm matches. Only some rows state a clone size, as once, few, many or a class for expanded clones.

CDR3nt: TGCGCCAGCAGCTTCGGGCAGGGGCCCTACGAGCAGTACTTC; CDR3aa: CASSFGQGPYEQYF; j_gene: TRBJ2-7; d_gene: .; abundance: .; v_gene: TRBV5-1
CDR3nt: TGCTCGACAGATAACACAGATACGCAGTATTTT; CDR3aa: CSTDNTDTQYF; j_gene: TRBJ2-3; d_gene: .; abundance: .; v_gene: TRBV19
CDR3nt: TGTGCCAGCAGCAGTGGTTGGGGCAATGAGCAGTTCTTC; CDR3aa: CASSSGWGNEQFF; j_gene: TRBJ2-1; d_gene: .; abundance: .; v_gene: TRBV5-4
CDR3nt: TGTGCCAGCAGCTTAGCGGGCGGGGCTCGCACTGAAGCTTTCTTT; CDR3aa: CASSLAGGARTEAFF; j_gene: TRBJ1-1; d_gene: .; abundance: .; v_gene: TRBV7-6
CDR3nt: TGTGCCAGCAGCCCCGGGACTCCTAATTCACCCCTCCACTTT; CDR3aa: CASSPGTPNSPLHF; j_gene: TRBJ1-6; d_gene: .; abundance: .; v_gene: TRBV5-6
CDR3nt: TGCAGTGTTGTTGGCCAAGAGACCCAGTACTTC; CDR3aa: CSVVGQETQYF; j_gene: TRBJ2-5; d_gene: .; abundance: .; v_gene: TRBV20-1
CDR3nt: TGTGCCAGCAGCGGGCGGCGGACAAGGTATGACGAGCAGTACTTC; CDR3aa: CASSGRRTRYDEQYF; j_gene: TRBJ2-7; d_gene: .; abundance: few; v_gene: TRBV5-4
CDR3nt: TGTGCCAGCACCCAAGGGGGGAGCAATTCACCCCTCCACTTT; CDR3aa: CASTQGGSNSPLHF; j_gene: TRBJ1-6; d_gene: .; abundance: .; v_gene: TRBV2
CDR3nt: TGTGCCACCAGTGATCCCCAAACTAGGGGGGTTGCGGATGAGCAGTTCTTC; CDR3aa: CATSDPQTRGVADEQFF; j_gene: TRBJ2-1; d_gene: .; abundance: .; v_gene: TRBV24-1
CDR3nt: TGTGCCACCAGCAGTATGATTGGGGGTAATTCACCCCTCCACTTT; CDR3aa: CATSSMIGGNSPLHF; j_gene: TRBJ1-6; d_gene: .; abundance: few; v_gene: TRBV15
CDR3nt: TGTGCCAGCAGAGTGGAGGGGGGGCCCTATGAAAAACTGTTTTTT; CDR3aa: CASRVEGGPYEKLFF; j_gene: TRBJ1-4; d_gene: .; abundance: .; v_gene: TRBV2
CDR3nt: TGTGCCAGTAGTATAGGCGGGAGGGGCCCAGATACGCAGTATTTT; CDR3aa: CASSIGGRGPDTQYF; j_gene: TRBJ2-3; d_gene: TRBD2; abundance: few; v_gene: TRBV19
CDR3nt: TGTGCCAGCAGCACGCTTCCCGATCCCAGGGGTGGCTACACCTTC; CDR3aa: CASSTLPDPRGGYTF; j_gene: TRBJ1-2; d_gene: .; abundance: .; v_gene: TRBV14
CDR3nt: TGTGCCAGCAGTTATCGGTTTAGCACATACTCCTACGAGCAGTACTTC; CDR3aa: CASSYRFSTYSYEQYF; j_gene: TRBJ2-7; d_gene: .; abundance: .; v_gene: TRBV27
CDR3nt: TGTGCCAGCAACTACCTGGGACAGGACCTAGGTGGCTACACCTTC; CDR3aa: CASNYLGQDLGGYTF; j_gene: TRBJ1-2; d_gene: TRBD1; abundance: .; v_gene: TRBV6-6
CDR3nt: TGTGCCAGCAGTGACTTTCGGGATGTAAGCAATCAGCCCCAGCATTTT; CDR3aa: CASSDFRDVSNQPQHF; j_gene: TRBJ1-5; d_gene: .; abundance: once; v_gene: TRBV6-4
CDR3nt: TGCGCCAGCAGCTTGCGGGGGGCCCACCAAGAGACCCAGTACTTC; CDR3aa: CASSLRGAHQETQYF; j_gene: TRBJ2-5; d_gene: .; abundance: .; v_gene: TRBV5-1
CDR3nt: TGTGCCAGCAGTGAAGGGACAGGGATATACACCATATATTTT; CDR3aa: CASSEGTGIYTIYF; j_gene: TRBJ1-3; d_gene: TRBD1; abundance: few; v_gene: TRBV6-1
CDR3nt: TGTGCCAGCAGGGGGACAGGGGCGGGAAACACCATATATTTT; CDR3aa: CASRGTGAGNTIYF; j_gene: TRBJ1-3; d_gene: TRBD1; abundance: few; v_gene: TRBV2
CDR3nt: TGTGCCAGCAGCCGGGTCGGGGGACTAGTTTTCAATGAGCAGTTCTTC; CDR3aa: CASSRVGGLVFNEQFF; j_gene: TRBJ2-1; d_gene: TRBD2; abundance: once; v_gene: TRBV3-1/TRBV3-2